This T cell receptor (beta chain) came from a study of T cell changes during pregnancy in multiple sclerosis. The germline gives CDR1 MNHNS, CDR2 SASEGT. The junction had 3 bases not matched to a gene; V was cut back by 1 base and J by 3 bases. This CDR3 contains 15 residues. The assay was immunoSEQ multiplex PCR, and TCRdb's table has in-frame clones only and misses some. The sample has more than 65,000 clones, around 94% seen once. This sequence originates from a female donor with multiple sclerosis, enrolled in a pregnancy study. Material: CD4+ T cells from peripheral blood mononuclear cells, obtained before pregnancy. This chain connects TRBV6-1 to TRBJ2-1, with TRBD1 matching over 7 bases. The CDR3 DNA follows: TGTGCCAGCAGTGAAGTTGGGGACAGCTACAATGAGCAGTTCTTC. It codes for CASSEVGDSYNEQFF.